This TCR beta chain was obtained from a study of shared clonotypes between healthy human individuals. It was across several immunoSEQ plates that each subset's genomic DNA was evenly split. Produced via immunoSEQ multiplex PCR; TCRdb's table is partial and in-frame only. The table has fewer than 3 million clones, roughly 92% seen once; the top ten hold 0.37%. J was trimmed by 2 bases and V by 2 bases; bases with no gene match: 11. The CDR3 spans 17 residues. Germline loops: CDR1 MGHRA, CDR2 YSYEKL. V and J are TRBV4-1 and TRBJ2-7, with 8 bases fitting TRBD2. The sequence was obtained from a man younger than 35 in good health. Some clones in this sample may be carry-over from other donors' samples. Source material: naive CD4+ T cells from PBMCs. As for subset: CD45RA+ positively selected. The CDR3 bases are TGCGCCAGCAGCCAAAGCTTAAGCGGGGGAGACCCCTACGAGCAGTACTTC. This gives the protein CASSQSLSGGDPYEQYF.